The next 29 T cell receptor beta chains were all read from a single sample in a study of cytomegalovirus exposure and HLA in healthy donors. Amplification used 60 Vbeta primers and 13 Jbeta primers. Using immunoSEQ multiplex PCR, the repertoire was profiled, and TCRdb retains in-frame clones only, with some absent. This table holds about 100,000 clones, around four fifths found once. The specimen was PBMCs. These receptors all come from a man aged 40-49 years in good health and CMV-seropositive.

CDR3 coding DNA: TGTGCCAGCAGGGGGACTAGCGGAAGGGGGAACACCGGGGAGCTGTTTTTT. Protein: CASRGTSGRGNTGELFF. The chain employs TRBV9 and TRBJ2-2, with 11 bases lining up with TRBD2. The germline V gene has CDR1 SGDLS and CDR2 YYNGEE. J gave up 1 base and V 5 bases, and 7 bases lay outside the gene matches. This CDR3 comprises 17 residues.

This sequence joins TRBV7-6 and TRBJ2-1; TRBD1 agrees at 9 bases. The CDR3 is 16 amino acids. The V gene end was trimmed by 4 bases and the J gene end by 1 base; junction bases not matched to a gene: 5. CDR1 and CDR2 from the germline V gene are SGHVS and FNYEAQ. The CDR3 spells CASSSPGQGSYNEQFF. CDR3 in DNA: TGTGCCAGCAGCTCTCCGGGACAGGGATCCTACAATGAGCAGTTCTTC.

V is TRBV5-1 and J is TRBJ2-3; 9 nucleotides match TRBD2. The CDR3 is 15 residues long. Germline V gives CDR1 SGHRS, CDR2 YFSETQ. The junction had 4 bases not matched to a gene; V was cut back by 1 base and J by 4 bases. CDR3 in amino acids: CASSLTRGGPDTQYF. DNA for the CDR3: TGCGCCAGCAGCTTGACGCGGGGGGGCCCAGATACGCAGTATTTT. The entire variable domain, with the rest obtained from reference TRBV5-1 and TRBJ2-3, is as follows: KAGVTQTPRYLIKTRGQQVTLSCSPISGHRSVSWYQQTPGQGLQFLFEYFSETQRNKGNFPGRFSGRQFSNSRSEMNVSTLELGDSALYLCASSLTRGGPDTQYFGPGTRLTVL.

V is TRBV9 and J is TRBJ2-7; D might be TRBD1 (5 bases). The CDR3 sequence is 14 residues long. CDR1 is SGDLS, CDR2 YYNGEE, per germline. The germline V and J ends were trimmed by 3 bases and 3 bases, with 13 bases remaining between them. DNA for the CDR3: TGTGCCAGCAGCGAGGGGATTAACAACTACGAGCAGTACTTC. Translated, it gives CASSEGINNYEQYF. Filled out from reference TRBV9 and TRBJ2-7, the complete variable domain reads DSGVTQTPKHLITATGQRVTLRCSPRSGDLSVYWYQQSLDQGLQFLIQYYNGEERAKGNILERFSAQQFPDLHSELNLSSLELGDSALYFCASSEGINNYEQYFGPGTRLTVT.

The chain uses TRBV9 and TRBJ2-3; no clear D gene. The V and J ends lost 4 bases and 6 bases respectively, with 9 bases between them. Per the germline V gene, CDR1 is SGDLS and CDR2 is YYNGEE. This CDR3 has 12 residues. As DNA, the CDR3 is TGTGCCAGCAGCCCCGACACCGATACGCAGTATTTT. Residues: CASSPDTDTQYF.

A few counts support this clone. The DNA for the CDR3 is TGTGCCAGCGGCGGGTGGACAGGGGATAACACCGGGGAGCTGTTTTTT. Encoded protein: CASGGWTGDNTGELFF. This chain connects TRBV27 to TRBJ2-2; the match to TRBD1 covers 9 bases. J gave up 2 bases and V 8 bases, and 9 bases lay outside the gene matches. The germline CDR1 and CDR2 sequences are MNHEY and SMNVEV (reference sequence). This CDR3 spans 16 amino acids.

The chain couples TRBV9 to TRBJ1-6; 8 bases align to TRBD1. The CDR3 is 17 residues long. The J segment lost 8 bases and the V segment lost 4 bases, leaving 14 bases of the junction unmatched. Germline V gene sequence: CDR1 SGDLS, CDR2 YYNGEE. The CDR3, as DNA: TGTGCCAGCAGCACCCGAGGACAGGGTTCGGTCGATTCACCCCTCCACTTT. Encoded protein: CASSTRGQGSVDSPLHF.

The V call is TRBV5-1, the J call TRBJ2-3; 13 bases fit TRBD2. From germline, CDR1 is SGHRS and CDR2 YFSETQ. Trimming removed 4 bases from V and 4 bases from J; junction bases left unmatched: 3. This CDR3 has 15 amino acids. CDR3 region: CASSAGTSGADTQYF. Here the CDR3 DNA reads TGCGCCAGCAGCGCGGGGACTAGCGGGGCAGATACGCAGTATTTT.

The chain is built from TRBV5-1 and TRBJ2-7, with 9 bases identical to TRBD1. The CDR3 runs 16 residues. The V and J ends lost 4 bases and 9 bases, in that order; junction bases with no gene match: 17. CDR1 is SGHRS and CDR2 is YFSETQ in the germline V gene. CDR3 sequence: CASSTGWGQGSGAQYF. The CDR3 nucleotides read TGCGCCAGCAGCACGGGATGGGGACAGGGAAGCGGGGCGCAGTACTTC.

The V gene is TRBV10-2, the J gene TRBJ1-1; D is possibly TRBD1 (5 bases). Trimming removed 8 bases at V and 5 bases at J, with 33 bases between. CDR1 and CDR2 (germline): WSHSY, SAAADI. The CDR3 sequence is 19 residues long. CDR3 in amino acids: CASGVSGTLPLARETEAFF. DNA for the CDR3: TGCGCCAGCGGGGTTTCAGGGACTCTTCCTTTAGCGCGGGAGACTGAAGCTTTCTTT.

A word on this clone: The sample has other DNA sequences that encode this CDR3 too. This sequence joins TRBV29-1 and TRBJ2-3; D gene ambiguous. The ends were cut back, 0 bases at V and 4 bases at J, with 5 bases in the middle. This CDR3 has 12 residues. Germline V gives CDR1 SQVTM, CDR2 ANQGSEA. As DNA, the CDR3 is TGCAGCGTTGAAGACCGCGCAGATACGCAGTATTTT. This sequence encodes CSVEDRADTQYF.

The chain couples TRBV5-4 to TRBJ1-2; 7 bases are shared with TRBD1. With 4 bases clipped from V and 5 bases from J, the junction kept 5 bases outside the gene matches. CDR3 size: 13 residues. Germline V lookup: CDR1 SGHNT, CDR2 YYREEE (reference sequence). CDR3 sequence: CASSRDSPYGYTF. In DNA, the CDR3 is TGTGCCAGCAGCCGGGACAGCCCTTATGGCTACACCTTC.

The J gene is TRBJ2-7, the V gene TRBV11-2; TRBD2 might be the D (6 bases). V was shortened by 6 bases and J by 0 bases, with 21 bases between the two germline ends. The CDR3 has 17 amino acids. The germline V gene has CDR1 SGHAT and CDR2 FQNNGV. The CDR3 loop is CASRGGTDFKSSYEQYF. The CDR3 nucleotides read TGTGCCAGCAGAGGCGGGACGGACTTCAAAAGCTCCTACGAGCAGTACTTC. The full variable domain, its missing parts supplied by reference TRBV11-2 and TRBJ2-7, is EAGVAQSPRYKIIEKRQSVAFWCNPISGHATLYWYQQILGQGPKLLIQFQNNGVVDDSQLPKDRFSAERLKGVDSTLKIQPAKLEDSAVYLCASRGGTDFKSSYEQYFGPGTRLTVT.

The CDR3 region is CASSVAEGSSDTQYF. The DNA for the CDR3 is TGTGCCAGCAGCGTAGCTGAGGGATCGTCAGATACGCAGTATTTT. The chain has TRBV9 and TRBJ2-3, with D perhaps matching TRBD2 (5 bases). The CDR3 has 15 amino acids. The V gene lost 0 bases and the J gene lost 4 bases, with 12 bases spanning the gap. Germline V gene sequence: CDR1 SGDLS, CDR2 YYNGEE.

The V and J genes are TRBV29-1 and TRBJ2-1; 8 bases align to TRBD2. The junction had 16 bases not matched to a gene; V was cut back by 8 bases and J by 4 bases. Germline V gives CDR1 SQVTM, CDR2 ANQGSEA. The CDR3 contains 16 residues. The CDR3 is CSPSTVAGRFYNEQFF. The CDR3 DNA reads TGCAGCCCCAGCACGGTAGCGGGGCGCTTTTACAATGAGCAGTTCTTC.

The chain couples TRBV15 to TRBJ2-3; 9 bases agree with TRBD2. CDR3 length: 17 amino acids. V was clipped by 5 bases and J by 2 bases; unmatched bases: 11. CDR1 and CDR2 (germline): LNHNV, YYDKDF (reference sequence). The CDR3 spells CATSSSGRSSYTDTQYF. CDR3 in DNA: TGTGCCACCAGCTCAAGCGGGAGGTCTTCCTACACAGATACGCAGTATTTT. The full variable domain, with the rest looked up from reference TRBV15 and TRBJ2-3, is DAMVIQNPRYQVTQFGKPVTLSCSQTLNHNVMYWYQQKSSQAPKLLFHYYDKDFNNEADTPDNFQSRRPNTSFCFLDIRSPGLGDTAMYLCATSSSGRSSYTDTQYFGPGTRLTVL.

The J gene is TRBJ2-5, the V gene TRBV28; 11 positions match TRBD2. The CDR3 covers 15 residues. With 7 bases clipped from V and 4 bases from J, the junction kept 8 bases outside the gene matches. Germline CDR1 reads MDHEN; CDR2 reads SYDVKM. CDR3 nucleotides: TGTGCCAGCAATCTACTAGCGGGAGAGACAGAGACCCAGTACTTC. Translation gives CASNLLAGETETQYF.

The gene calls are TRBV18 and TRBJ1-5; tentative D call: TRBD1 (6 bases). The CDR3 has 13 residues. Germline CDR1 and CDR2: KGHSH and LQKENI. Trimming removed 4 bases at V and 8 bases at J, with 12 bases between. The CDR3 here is CASSQNRVEPQHF. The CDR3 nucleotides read TGTGCCAGCTCACAAAACAGGGTCGAGCCCCAGCATTTT.

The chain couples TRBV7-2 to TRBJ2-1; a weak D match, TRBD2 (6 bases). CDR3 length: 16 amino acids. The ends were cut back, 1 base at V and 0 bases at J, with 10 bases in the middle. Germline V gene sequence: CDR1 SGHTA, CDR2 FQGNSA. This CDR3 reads CASSLGAGSSYNEQFF. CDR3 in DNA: TGTGCCAGCAGCTTAGGGGCGGGGAGCTCCTACAATGAGCAGTTCTTC.

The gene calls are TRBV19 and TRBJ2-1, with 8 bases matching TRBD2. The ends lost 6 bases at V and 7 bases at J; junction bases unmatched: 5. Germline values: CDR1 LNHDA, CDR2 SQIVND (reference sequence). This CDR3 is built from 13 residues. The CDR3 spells CASRPSGSNEQFF. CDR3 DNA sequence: TGTGCCAGTAGACCAAGCGGGAGTAATGAGCAGTTCTTC.

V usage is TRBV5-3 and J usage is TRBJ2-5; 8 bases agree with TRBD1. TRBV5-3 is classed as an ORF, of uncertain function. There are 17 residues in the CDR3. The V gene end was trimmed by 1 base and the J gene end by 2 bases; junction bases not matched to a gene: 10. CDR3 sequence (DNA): TGTGCCAGAAGCTTGCGACCGGGACAGGAGAAGCAAGAGACCCAGTACTTC. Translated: CARSLRPGQEKQETQYF.

CDR3 sequence (DNA): TGTGCCAGCAGCTTAGGTTCGACAGGGGAGTATGGCTACACCTTC. It encodes CASSLGSTGEYGYTF. The J gene is TRBJ1-2, the V gene TRBV13; TRBD1 agrees at 8 bases. The V and J ends lost 0 bases and 5 bases, in that order; junction bases with no gene match: 5. The CDR3 is 15 amino acids. The germline V gene encodes CDR1 PRHDT and CDR2 FYEKMQ (reference sequence).

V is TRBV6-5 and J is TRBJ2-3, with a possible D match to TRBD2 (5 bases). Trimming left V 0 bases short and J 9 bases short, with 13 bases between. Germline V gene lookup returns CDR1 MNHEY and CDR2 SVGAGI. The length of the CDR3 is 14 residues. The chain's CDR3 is CASSYSHGDGTQYF. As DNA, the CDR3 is TGTGCCAGCAGTTACTCGCACGGGGATGGAACGCAGTATTTT.

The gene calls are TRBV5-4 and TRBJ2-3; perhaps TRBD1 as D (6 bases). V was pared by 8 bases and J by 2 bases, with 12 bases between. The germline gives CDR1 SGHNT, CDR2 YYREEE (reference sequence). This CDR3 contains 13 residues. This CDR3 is CASTGRLTDTQYF. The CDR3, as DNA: TGTGCCAGTACAGGGAGACTCACAGATACGCAGTATTTT.

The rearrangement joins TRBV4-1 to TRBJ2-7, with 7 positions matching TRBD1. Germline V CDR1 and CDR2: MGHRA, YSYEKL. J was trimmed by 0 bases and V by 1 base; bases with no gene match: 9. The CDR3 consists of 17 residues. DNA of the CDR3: TGCGCCAGCAGCCAAGGGTTGTCGACAGGGCACTCCTACGAGCAGTACTTC. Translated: CASSQGLSTGHSYEQYF.

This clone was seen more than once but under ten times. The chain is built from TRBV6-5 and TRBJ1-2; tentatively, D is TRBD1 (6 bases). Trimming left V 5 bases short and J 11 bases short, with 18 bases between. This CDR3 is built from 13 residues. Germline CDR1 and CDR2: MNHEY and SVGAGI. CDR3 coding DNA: TGTGCCAGCAGTACGGGACAAGGGAGGGGGTACACCTTC. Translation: CASSTGQGRGYTF.

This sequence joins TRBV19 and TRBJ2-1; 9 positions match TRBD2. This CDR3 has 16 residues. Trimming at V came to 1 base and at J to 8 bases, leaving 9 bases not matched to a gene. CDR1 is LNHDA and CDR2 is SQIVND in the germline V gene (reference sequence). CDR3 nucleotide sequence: TGTGCCAGTAGTATAGCCTCCGGGACTAGCCGGGATGAGCAGTTCTTC. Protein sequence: CASSIASGTSRDEQFF.

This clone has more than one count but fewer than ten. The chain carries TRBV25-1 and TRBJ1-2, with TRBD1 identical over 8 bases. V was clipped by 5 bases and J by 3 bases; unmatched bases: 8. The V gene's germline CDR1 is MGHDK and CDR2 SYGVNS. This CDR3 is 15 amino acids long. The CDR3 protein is CASSFTTGEDYGYTF. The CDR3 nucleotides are TGTGCCAGCAGTTTCACGACAGGGGAAGACTATGGCTACACCTTC.

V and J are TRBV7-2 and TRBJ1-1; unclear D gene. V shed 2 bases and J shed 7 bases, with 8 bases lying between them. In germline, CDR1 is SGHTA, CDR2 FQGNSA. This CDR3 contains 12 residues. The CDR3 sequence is CASSLRGLEAFF. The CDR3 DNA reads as TGTGCCAGCAGCTTACGGGGTCTTGAAGCTTTCTTT.